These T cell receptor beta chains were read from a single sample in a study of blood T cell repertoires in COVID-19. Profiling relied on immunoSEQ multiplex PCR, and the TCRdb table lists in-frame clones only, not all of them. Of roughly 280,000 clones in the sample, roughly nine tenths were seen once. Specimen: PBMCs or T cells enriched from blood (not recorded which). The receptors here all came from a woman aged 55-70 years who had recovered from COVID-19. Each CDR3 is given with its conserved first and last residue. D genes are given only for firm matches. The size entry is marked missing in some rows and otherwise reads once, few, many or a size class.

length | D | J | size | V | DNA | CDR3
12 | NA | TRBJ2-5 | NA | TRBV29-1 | TGCAGCGTTGAGTTCCCAGGAGAGACCCAGTACTTC | CSVEFPGETQYF
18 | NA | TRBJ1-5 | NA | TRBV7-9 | TGTGCCAGCAGTCTGGAGGTCGGGGGGCTAGGAAGCAATCAGCCCCAGCATTTT | CASSLEVGGLGSNQPQHF
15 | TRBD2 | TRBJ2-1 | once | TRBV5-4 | TGTGCCAGCAGCTTTTTCCTAGCGGGGGGCAATGAGCAGTTCTTC | CASSFFLAGGNEQFF
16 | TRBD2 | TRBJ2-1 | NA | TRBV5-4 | TGTGCCAGCAGCTCGAAGACTAGCGGGGGCCTAAATGAGCAGTTCTTC | CASSSKTSGGLNEQFF
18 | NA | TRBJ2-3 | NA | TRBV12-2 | TGTGCAAGTCGCCCCCCGGGACTAGCGGGGGTCTTGACAGATACGCAGTATTTT | CASRPPGLAGVLTDTQYF
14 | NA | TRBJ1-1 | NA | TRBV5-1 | TGCGCCAGCAGCTTGGGACACCCGAACACTGAAGCTTTCTTT | CASSLGHPNTEAFF
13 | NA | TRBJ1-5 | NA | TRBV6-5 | TGTGCCAGCAGCAGGGAGGAGTGGCAGCCCCAGCATTTT | CASSREEWQPQHF
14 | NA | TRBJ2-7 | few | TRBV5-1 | TGCGCCAGCAGCTGGGAACAGGGGGGGTACGAGCAGTACTTC | CASSWEQGGYEQYF
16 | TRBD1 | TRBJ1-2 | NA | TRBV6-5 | TGTGCCAGCAGTTACTCACAGGGGGCCTGGAACTATGGCTACACCTTC | CASSYSQGAWNYGYTF
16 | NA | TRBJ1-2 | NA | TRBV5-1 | TGCGCCAGCAGGCCTGGCGGCGGGGGGGCGGACTATGGCTACACCTTC | CASRPGGGGADYGYTF
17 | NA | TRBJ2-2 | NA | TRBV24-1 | TGTGCCACCAGTGATTTGTGGGGGCAGGATAACACCGGGGAGCTGTTTTTT | CATSDLWGQDNTGELFF
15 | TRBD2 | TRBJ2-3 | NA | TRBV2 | TGTGCCAGCGGCCCCGGGGGGTTAGGGACAGATACGCAGTATTTT | CASGPGGLGTDTQYF
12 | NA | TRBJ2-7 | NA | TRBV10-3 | TGTGCCATCGGATGGGACAAAGGAGAGCAGTACTTC | CAIGWDKGEQYF
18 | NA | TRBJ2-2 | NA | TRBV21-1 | TGTGCCAGCAGCATACCCCTAGCGGGAGGGCCGGGCACCGGGGAGCTGTTTTTT | CASSIPLAGGPGTGELFF
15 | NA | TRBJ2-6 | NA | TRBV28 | TGTGCCAGCAGTTTACCGGGTCCCGGGGCCAACGTCCTGACTTTC | CASSLPGPGANVLTF
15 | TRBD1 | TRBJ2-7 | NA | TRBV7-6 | TGTGCCAGCAGCTTAGAAGGGGGCAGCACCTACGAGCAGTACTTC | CASSLEGGSTYEQYF
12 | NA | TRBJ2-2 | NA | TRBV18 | TGTGCCAGCTCAGCAGGGTCCGGGGAGCTGTTTTTT | CASSAGSGELFF
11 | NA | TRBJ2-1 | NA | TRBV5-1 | TGCGCCAGCAGCTTGGATGGCGAGCAGTTCTTC | CASSLDGEQFF
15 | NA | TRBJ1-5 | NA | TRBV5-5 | TGTGCCAGCAGCTTGGGGGGCGCCATTCGGGAGCCCCAGCATTTT | CASSLGGAIREPQHF
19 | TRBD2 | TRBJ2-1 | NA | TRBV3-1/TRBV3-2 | TGTGCCAGCAGCCAAAGTTTTGCGGTGACTAGCGGGAGCTACAATGAGCAGTTCTTC | CASSQSFAVTSGSYNEQFF
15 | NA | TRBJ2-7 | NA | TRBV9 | TGTGCCAGCAGCTCGCGTAGCGACCCAGCCTACGAGCAGTACTTC | CASSSRSDPAYEQYF
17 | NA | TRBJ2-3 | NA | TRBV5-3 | TGTGCCAGAAGCTTGGGGACGACTAGATCTACACCCGATACGCAGTATTTT | CARSLGTTRSTPDTQYF
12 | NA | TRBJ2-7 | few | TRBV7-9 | TGTGCCAGCAGCTTCAGGGCCTACGAGCAGTACTTC | CASSFRAYEQYF
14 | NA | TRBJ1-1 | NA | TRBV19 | TGTGCCAGTAGTATCGCCAGGATGAACACTGAAGCTTTCTTT | CASSIARMNTEAFF
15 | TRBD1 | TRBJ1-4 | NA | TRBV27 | TGTGCCAGCAGTTTACGCGGGACAGCAAATGAAAAACTGTTTTTT | CASSLRGTANEKLFF
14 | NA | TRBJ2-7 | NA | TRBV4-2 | TGTGCCAGCAGCCAAGATAGGCCTGGGAGCGAGCAGTACTTC | CASSQDRPGSEQYF
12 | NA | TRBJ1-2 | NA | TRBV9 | TGTGCCAGCAGCGTAGGGGGCCGGGGCTACACCTTC | CASSVGGRGYTF
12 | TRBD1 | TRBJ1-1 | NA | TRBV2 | TGTGCCAGCAGTCTTACAGGGGGCAAAGCTTTCTTT | CASSLTGGKAFF
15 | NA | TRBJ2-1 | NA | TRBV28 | TGTGCCAGCAGTTTATCCAATTCGGGACTCCTAAAGCAGTTCTTC | CASSLSNSGLLKQFF
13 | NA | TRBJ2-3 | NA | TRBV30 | TGTGCCTGGACGCGCGGGACCGCAGATACGCAGTATTTT | CAWTRGTADTQYF
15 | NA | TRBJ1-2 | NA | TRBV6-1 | TGTGCCAGCAGTGAAGGTCCAGGGACTAACTATGGCTACACCTTC | CASSEGPGTNYGYTF
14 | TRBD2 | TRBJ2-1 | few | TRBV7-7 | TGTGCTAGCAGCTCTAGCGGGAGTTACAATGAGCAGTTCTTC | CASSSSGSYNEQFF
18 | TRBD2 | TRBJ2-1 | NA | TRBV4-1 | TGCGCCAGCAGCCAGGTCCAAGATTTGAGCGGGGGGTACAATGAGCAGTTCTTC | CASSQVQDLSGGYNEQFF
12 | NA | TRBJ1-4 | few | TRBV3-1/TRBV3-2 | TGTGCCAGCTCGCGGTCTAATGAAAAACTGTTTTTT | CASSRSNEKLFF
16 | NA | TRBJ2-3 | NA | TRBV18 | TGTGCCAGCTCACCACCTTTAGCGGAAGACACAGATACGCAGTATTTT | CASSPPLAEDTDTQYF
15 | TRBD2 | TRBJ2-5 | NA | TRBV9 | TGTGCCAGCAGCGACCGGGGACTAGCGGGAGAGACCCAGTACTTC | CASSDRGLAGETQYF
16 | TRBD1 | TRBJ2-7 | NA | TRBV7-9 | TGTGCCAGCAGCTTAAGGTCCACCCGGGACAGGGGGCGGCAGTACTTC | CASSLRSTRDRGRQYF
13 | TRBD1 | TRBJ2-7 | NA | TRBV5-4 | TGTGCCAGCAGGGGCGACAGGGGAGGCGAGCAGTACTTC | CASRGDRGGEQYF